The rows below give T cell receptor beta chains drawn from one sample of a study of shared clonotypes between healthy human individuals. Data came from immunoSEQ multiplex PCR; TCRdb stores just in-frame clones and leaves some out. Seen here are around 2,100,000 clones, just under 95% observed once, and the top ten hold roughly 1%. Specimen: naive CD8+ T cells sorted from blood. These receptors were taken from a man younger than 30 in good health. Both conserved end residues are trimmed from each CDR3. Each record gives: J gene, clone size, V gene, CDR3 protein. Size is stated for part of the rows, as once, few or many counts, or as a class when the clone is expanded.

j_call: TRBJ1-1
clone_size: NA
v_call: TRBV10-2
cdr3_aa: ASSDRGLSTEAF

j_call: TRBJ2-7
clone_size: NA
v_call: TRBV11-2
cdr3_aa: ASSYSGGGLEQY

j_call: TRBJ2-7
clone_size: NA
v_call: TRBV6-6
cdr3_aa: ASSYSRAVPSYEQY

j_call: TRBJ2-1
clone_size: NA
v_call: TRBV7-6
cdr3_aa: ASSFSGGSSNEQF

j_call: TRBJ2-3
clone_size: NA
v_call: TRBV11-2
cdr3_aa: ASPTRDGSTDTQY

j_call: TRBJ2-3
clone_size: NA
v_call: TRBV9
cdr3_aa: ASSASGGHTDTQY

j_call: TRBJ2-1
clone_size: NA
v_call: TRBV7-2
cdr3_aa: ASSPTSGRSSYNEQF

j_call: TRBJ2-5
clone_size: NA
v_call: TRBV27
cdr3_aa: ASSQTGGFETQY

j_call: TRBJ2-5
clone_size: NA
v_call: TRBV4-1
cdr3_aa: ASSQQTGTPETQY

j_call: TRBJ1-2
clone_size: NA
v_call: TRBV19
cdr3_aa: ASTLDNKSNYGYT

j_call: TRBJ2-7
clone_size: once
v_call: TRBV4-1
cdr3_aa: ASSHIQGYEQY

j_call: TRBJ2-2
clone_size: NA
v_call: TRBV9
cdr3_aa: ASNQLAAYNTGELF

j_call: TRBJ2-3
clone_size: NA
v_call: TRBV9
cdr3_aa: ASSVESGRTDTQY

j_call: TRBJ2-7
clone_size: NA
v_call: TRBV4-1
cdr3_aa: ASSQDTASYEQY

j_call: TRBJ1-4
clone_size: NA
v_call: TRBV9
cdr3_aa: ASSVGGGALF

j_call: TRBJ1-5
clone_size: NA
v_call: TRBV11-2
cdr3_aa: ASSSTGDPNQPQH

j_call: TRBJ2-3
clone_size: NA
v_call: TRBV2
cdr3_aa: ASRGQGADTQY

j_call: TRBJ1-6
clone_size: NA
v_call: TRBV5-1
cdr3_aa: ASSLGDYNSPLH

j_call: TRBJ1-2
clone_size: once
v_call: TRBV7-2
cdr3_aa: ASSFRGVSVGGYT

j_call: TRBJ2-1
clone_size: few
v_call: TRBV7-9
cdr3_aa: ASSPGTSGSSYNEQF

j_call: TRBJ2-1
clone_size: NA
v_call: TRBV4-3
cdr3_aa: ASSQDVLAGYNEQF

j_call: TRBJ2-3
clone_size: once
v_call: TRBV5-6
cdr3_aa: ASSLGQAQWTDTQY

j_call: TRBJ2-5
clone_size: NA
v_call: TRBV7-9
cdr3_aa: ASSPRDSHQETQY

j_call: TRBJ2-3
clone_size: NA
v_call: TRBV5-8
cdr3_aa: ASSSTSGADTQY

j_call: TRBJ1-1
clone_size: once
v_call: TRBV28
cdr3_aa: ASSFSGGGEAF

j_call: TRBJ2-7
clone_size: NA
v_call: TRBV18
cdr3_aa: ASSPSGQGSSSEQY

j_call: TRBJ2-1
clone_size: NA
v_call: TRBV4-1
cdr3_aa: ASSPRGYEQF

j_call: TRBJ2-3
clone_size: NA
v_call: TRBV27
cdr3_aa: ASSLSGTTTDTDTQY